The 5 T cell receptor beta chains given below trace back to one sample, sequenced in a study of early T cells in non-severe SARS-CoV-2 infection. TCRdb redid the calling of the 5' RACE reads with MiXCR, one entry per CDR3 protein. In the table there are about 68,000 distinct CDR3 sequences, 10% to 15% of which are singletons. The sequencing input was whole blood. Receptors were obtained from an adult who was a healthcare worker with PCR-confirmed SARS-CoV-2 infection or an uninfected control (not recorded which).

The table lists this clonotype with a few counts. The CDR3 sequence: CASSPSMASTDTQYF. CDR3 sequence (DNA): TGCGCCAGCAGCCCTTCTATGGCCAGCACAGATACGCAGTATTTT. The gene calls are TRBV4-3 and TRBJ2-3; D gene ambiguous. V lost 4 bases and J lost 0, with 11 bases in between. This CDR3 has 15 residues. CDR1 is LGHNA and CDR2 is YSLEER in the germline V gene.

This clonotype was detected only a few times. The J gene is TRBJ1-1, the V gene TRBV6-5, with a tentative D call TRBD1 (6 bases). Germline loops: CDR1 MNHEY, CDR2 SVGAGI. With 4 bases removed from V and 7 bases from J, the gap between germline ends came to 10 bases. The CDR3 is 12 residues long. For the CDR3, the DNA is TGTGCCAGCAGTTCAGGACAGCGTGAAGCTTTCTTT. Translation: CASSSGQREAFF.

This clonotype was seen repeatedly, ten times or more. The chain recombines TRBV6-1 with TRBJ1-1; perhaps TRBD1 as D (5 bases). Deletions cut 0 bases from V and 6 bases from J, with 11 bases between. This CDR3 region has 14 residues. The V gene's germline CDR1 is MNHNS and CDR2 SASEGT. The CDR3 reads CASSEAGGRAEAFF. The CDR3 DNA is TGTGCCAGCAGTGAAGCCGGGGGGAGGGCTGAAGCTTTCTTT.

V gene TRBV12-5 combines with J gene TRBJ2-1; 7 bases align to TRBD1. V was pared by 6 bases and J by 1 base, with 3 bases of the junction left unmatched. This CDR3 is built from 14 residues. The germline gives CDR1 LGHNT, CDR2 FRNRAP. This CDR3 reads CASGSGQSYNEQFF. CDR3 in DNA: TGTGCTAGTGGGTCGGGACAGTCCTACAATGAGCAGTTCTTC.

The sample holds a few counts of this clonotype. The V call is TRBV29-1, the J call TRBJ2-3; D not certain. Trimming stripped 5 bases from V and 3 bases from J, with 6 bases between. The germline CDR1 and CDR2 sequences are SQVTM and ANQGSEA. This CDR3 contains 11 residues. The CDR3, as DNA: TGCAGCGTTACGTCGACAGATACGCAGTATTTT. Amino acid sequence: CSVTSTDTQYF.